These 11 T cell receptor beta chains were all obtained from the same sample, sequenced in a study of cytomegalovirus exposure and HLA in healthy donors. Produced via immunoSEQ multiplex PCR; TCRdb's table is partial and in-frame only. The sample includes about 68,000 clones, around 97% of them seen just once. Sequenced input: PBMCs. The receptors here all came from a man between 18 and 35 years old in good health and CMV-seronegative.

The chain combines TRBV11-1 with TRBJ2-7; 7 positions agree with TRBD1. The CDR3 extends over 13 amino acids. CDR1 and CDR2 (germline): SGHAT, FQDESV (reference sequence). J lost 1 base, V lost 5 bases, and 2 bases had no gene match. For the CDR3, the DNA is TGTGCCAGCAGCACGGGACAGTCCTACGAGCAGTACTTC. Protein product: CASSTGQSYEQYF.

This chain joins TRBV28 and TRBJ1-5, with 8 bases fitting TRBD1. The CDR3 has 14 residues. Germline-derived CDR1 and CDR2 are MDHEN and SYDVKM. The junction had 2 bases not matched to a gene; V was cut back by 4 bases and J by 3 bases. CDR3 in DNA: TGTGCCAGCAGTTCGGGACAGGTCAATCAGCCCCAGCATTTT. Its protein is CASSSGQVNQPQHF.

This clone was found once. The chain links TRBV6-4 to TRBJ2-4; perhaps TRBD2 as D (5 bases). V lost 8 bases to trimming and J lost 7 bases, with 18 bases between them. Germline CDR1 reads MRHNA; CDR2 reads SNTAGT. This CDR3 has 14 residues. This chain's CDR3 is CASSRNEGSNIQYF. CDR3 nucleotides: TGTGCCAGCTCGAGAAACGAGGGCTCGAACATTCAGTACTTC.

The rearrangement links TRBV19 to TRBJ1-2, with TRBD1 identical over 8 bases. In germline, CDR1 is LNHDA, CDR2 SQIVND (reference sequence). This CDR3 spans 15 amino acids. V lost 11 bases to trimming and J lost 3 bases; unmatched junction nucleotides: 14. The CDR3: CAATDGAGGDYGYTF. CDR3 DNA sequence: TGTGCCGCCACCGACGGGGCAGGGGGCGACTATGGCTACACCTTC.

For the CDR3, the DNA is TGTGCCAGCAGCTTAGCTGACAGGGGAGGGTACGAGCAGTACTTC. It is translated as CASSLADRGGYEQYF. The chain has TRBV11-2 and TRBJ2-7, with a possible D match to TRBD1 (8 bases). Germline CDR1 SGHAT, CDR2 FQNNGV. The V gene lost 1 base and the J gene lost 4 bases, with 14 bases spanning the gap. The CDR3 contains 15 residues.

The chain recombines TRBV10-3 with TRBJ2-3; the match to TRBD1 covers 8 bases. Per germline, CDR1 ENHRY and CDR2 SYGVKD. The CDR3 is 15 amino acids. J gave up 5 bases and V 3 bases, and 7 bases lay outside the gene matches. The DNA of the CDR3 is TGTGCCATCAGTGAACGGCAGGGGGCGGGAGATACGCAGTATTTT. It is translated as CAISERQGAGDTQYF.

In its sample, this clone was seen once. The chain employs TRBV2 and TRBJ2-1; 7 bases line up with TRBD2. Per the germline V gene, CDR1 is SNHLY and CDR2 is FYNNEI. This CDR3 is built from 16 residues. J lost 4 bases, V lost 4 bases, and 10 bases had no gene match. CDR3 amino acids: CASSASEREPYNEQFF. The DNA for the CDR3 is TGTGCCAGCAGTGCCTCCGAGCGGGAACCTTACAATGAGCAGTTCTTC.

J is TRBJ2-7 and V is TRBV6-1, with D tentatively TRBD2 (6 bases). Germline V gene sequence: CDR1 MNHNS, CDR2 SASEGT. This CDR3 is built from 11 residues. The chain's CDR3 is CATGRTYEQYF. CDR3 sequence (DNA): TGTGCGACGGGGAGGACCTACGAGCAGTACTTC.

This clone appeared a single time. The V and J genes are TRBV30 and TRBJ2-4; the match to TRBD2 covers 10 bases. V gave up 8 bases and J gave up 10 bases; unmatched junction bases: 14. Germline loops: CDR1 GTSNPN, CDR2 SVGIG (reference sequence). The CDR3 is 14 amino acids. As DNA, the CDR3 is TGTGCCACGGCGGCCAGCGGGGGGGGAGGGATTCAGTACTTC. As protein: CATAASGGGGIQYF.

This clone was recorded once. The sample holds other DNA sequences that translate to the same CDR3. The V and J genes are TRBV5-6 and TRBJ2-7; 8 bases line up with TRBD1. V shed 0 bases and J 6 bases; nucleotides not matched to a gene: 17. The germline V gene has CDR1 SGHDT and CDR2 YYEEEE. The CDR3 extends over 18 amino acids. CDR3 nucleotides: TGTGCCAGCAGCTTGGGTCGGGGCAGGGGGCCGACGAAGGGCGAGCAGTACTTC. This sequence encodes CASSLGRGRGPTKGEQYF.

J is TRBJ2-3 and V is TRBV27; 13 bases map to TRBD2. Looked up from germline, CDR1 is MNHEY and CDR2 is SMNVEV (reference sequence). This CDR3 is built from 20 residues. Unmatched junction bases numbered 17, after V lost 6 bases and J lost 2 bases. CDR3 region: CASSRLRLAGGPRNTDTQYF. CDR3 DNA: TGTGCCAGCAGCCGACTCCGACTAGCGGGAGGCCCACGAAACACAGATACGCAGTATTTT.